This T cell receptor (beta chain) was profiled in a study of beta chain features in type 1 diabetes. This clone came up a few times. The antigen remains unidentified. Only one heparinised blood draw was taken per donor, and its volume averaged approximately 0.11 L. Study findings and constraints: Since sequencing was performed on cDNA, cells with high TCR expression could be over-represented. Type 1 diabetes patients had VDJ junctions that carried fewer insertions and more deletions. A greater similarity of naive, central memory and Treg TCRB repertoires was seen among patients than among healthy donors.

From germline, CDR1 is SGHDT and CDR2 YYEEEE. The CDR3 consists of 17 residues. Trimming removed 2 bases at V and 2 bases at J, with 17 bases between. Investigators reverse transcribed all isolated RNA, so they sequenced expressed TCRB transcripts. Method: immunoSEQ multiplex PCR; TCRdb's copy keeps in-frame clones and lacks some. The sample contains 850,000 to 900,000 clones, 15% to 20% of which appear only once. Sequenced sample: naive CD4+ T cells from blood. This receptor was taken from a woman in her late teens or twenties in good health. V gene TRBV5-6 combines with J gene TRBJ2-1, with D unclear. The DNA of the CDR3 is TGTGCCAGCAGCTTCAGACAATTTAGTTTCCCCTACAATGAGCAGTTCTTC. Translated, it gives CASSFRQFSFPYNEQFF.